This T cell receptor beta chain was found in a study of persistence of HIV-infected CD4 T cells. Findings and limits, study-wide: Antigen-responding cells were enriched for degenerate expanded CDR3beta sequences.

As regards this clone: Its antigen remains unknown.

Cells were stimulated with CMV-infected fibroblast lysates at roughly 10 ug/mL. CD4+ T cells upregulating both CD40 ligand and CD69 were sorted as responding cells. The libraries were made with immunoSEQ version 4 in survey mode. Data came from immunoSEQ multiplex PCR; TCRdb stores just in-frame clones and leaves some out. The sample holds roughly 13,000 clones; more than 70% are singletons and the top ten take approximately 18%. Trimming shortened V by 4 bases and J by 2 bases, and 20 bases separated the two germline ends. Germline V CDR1 and CDR2: LGHNA, YNFKEQ. This CDR3 contains 17 residues. Sequenced here: CD4+ T cells sorted from PBMCs after roughly 18-hour stimulation, sampled from a patient who received antiretroviral therapy. The V gene is TRBV4-2, the J gene TRBJ2-5; D not resolved. This sequence was found in an adult man with HIV who was CMV-seropositive. DNA of the CDR3: TGTGCCAGCAGCCCCAGCCTGGACGTGGGGAATCAAGAGACCCAGTACTTC. Amino acids: CASSPSLDVGNQETQYF.